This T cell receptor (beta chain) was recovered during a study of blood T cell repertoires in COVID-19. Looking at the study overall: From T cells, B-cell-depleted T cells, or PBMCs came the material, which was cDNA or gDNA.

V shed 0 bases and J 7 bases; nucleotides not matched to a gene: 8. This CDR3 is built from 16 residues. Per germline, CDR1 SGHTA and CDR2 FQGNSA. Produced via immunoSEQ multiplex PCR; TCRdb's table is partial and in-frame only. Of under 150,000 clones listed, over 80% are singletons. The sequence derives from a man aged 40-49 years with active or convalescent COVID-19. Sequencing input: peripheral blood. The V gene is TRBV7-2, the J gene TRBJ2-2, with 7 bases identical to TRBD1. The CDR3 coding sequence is TGTGCCAGCAGCTTAGCAGGGGGCGCGTCCGGCGGGGAGCTGTTTTTT. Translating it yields CASSLAGGASGGELFF.